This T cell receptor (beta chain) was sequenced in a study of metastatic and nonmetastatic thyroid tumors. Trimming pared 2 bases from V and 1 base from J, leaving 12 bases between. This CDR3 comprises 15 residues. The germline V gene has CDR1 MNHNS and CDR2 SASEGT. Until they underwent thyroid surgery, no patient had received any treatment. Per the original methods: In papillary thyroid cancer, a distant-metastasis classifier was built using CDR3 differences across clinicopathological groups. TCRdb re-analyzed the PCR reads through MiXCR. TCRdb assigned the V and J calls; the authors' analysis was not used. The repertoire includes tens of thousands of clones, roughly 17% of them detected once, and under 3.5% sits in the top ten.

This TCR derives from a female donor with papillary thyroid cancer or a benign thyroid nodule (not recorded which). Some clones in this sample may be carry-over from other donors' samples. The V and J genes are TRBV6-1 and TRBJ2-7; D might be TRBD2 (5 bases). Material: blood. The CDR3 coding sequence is TGTGCCAGCAGTGAATCTATCGGGGAGTCCTACGAGCAGTACTTC. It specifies CASSESIGESYEQYF.